This T cell receptor beta chain was found in a study of Graves' ophthalmopathy and Graves' hyperthyroidism. Trimming took 3 bases from V and 0 from J, leaving 12 bases between them. Germline V gene lookup returns CDR1 LGHNA and CDR2 YSLEER. This CDR3 comprises 16 residues. Investigators amplified TCR beta CDR3 regions from RNA transcripts. The workflow started with a first-round RT-PCR run with HTBI primers and then moved on to a second-round multiplex PCR. TCRdb used MiXCR to reprocess the multiplex PCR reads, holding one entry per CDR3 protein. The table shows 660,000 or so distinct CDR3 sequences, with roughly 39% occurring only once.

The chain links TRBV4-3 to TRBJ1-3, with a tentative D call TRBD1 (6 bases). The receptor comes from an adult man with Graves' ophthalmopathy. Sequencing was performed on peripheral blood. This CDR3 reads CASSHPSGASGNTIYF. CDR3 DNA sequence: TGCGCCAGCAGCCATCCCTCGGGGGCCTCTGGAAACACCATATATTTT.